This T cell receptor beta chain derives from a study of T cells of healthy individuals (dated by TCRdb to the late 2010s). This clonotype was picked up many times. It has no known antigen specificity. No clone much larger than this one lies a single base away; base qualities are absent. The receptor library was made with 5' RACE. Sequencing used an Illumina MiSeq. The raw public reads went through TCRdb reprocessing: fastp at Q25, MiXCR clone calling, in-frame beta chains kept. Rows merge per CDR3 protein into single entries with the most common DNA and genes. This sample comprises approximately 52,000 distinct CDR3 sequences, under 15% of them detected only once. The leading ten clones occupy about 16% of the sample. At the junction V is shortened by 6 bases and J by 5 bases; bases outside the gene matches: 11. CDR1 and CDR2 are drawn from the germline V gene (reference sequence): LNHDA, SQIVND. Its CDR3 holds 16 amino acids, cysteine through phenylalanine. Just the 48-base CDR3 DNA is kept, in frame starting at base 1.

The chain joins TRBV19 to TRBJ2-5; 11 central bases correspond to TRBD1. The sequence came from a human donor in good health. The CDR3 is CASRDTGQGDAETQYF. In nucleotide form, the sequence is TGTGCCAGTAGAGATACGGGACAGGGGGATGCGGAGACCCAGTACTTC. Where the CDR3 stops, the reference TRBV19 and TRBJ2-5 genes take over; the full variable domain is DGGITQSPKYLFRKEGQNVTLSCEQNLNHDAMYWYRQDPGQGLRLIYYSQIVNDFQKGDIAEGYSVSREKKESFPLTVTSAQKNPTAFYLCASRDTGQGDAETQYFGPGTRLLVL.